This note documents a single T cell receptor beta chain sequence. The antigen remains unidentified. The germline CDR1 and CDR2 sequences are SGHNT and YYREEE (reference sequence). Trimming left V 6 bases short and J 4 bases short, with 12 bases between. This CDR3 contains 13 residues. The entry originates in a study of cytotoxic CD8 clonotypes in ibrutinib-treated CLL. Overall study findings and caveats: Treatment left the uncommon public clonotypes either contracted or stable in frequency.

TCRdb's copy holds only in-frame clones and misses some; the assay was immunoSEQ multiplex PCR. The sample contains about 39,000 clones, approximately 67% of which appear only once. The rearrangement links TRBV5-4 to TRBJ2-3; no firm D call. This specimen was PBMCs, taken at disease progression, from a patient treated with ibrutinib. This clonotype was obtained from a human donor with chronic lymphocytic leukemia. The CDR3 region has the DNA TGTGCCAGCACCCCCAAGGATGCAGATACGCAGTATTTT. It encodes CASTPKDADTQYF.